Only one count was recorded for the clone carrying this T cell receptor (beta chain). Its target is not known. These data originate in a study of graft-versus-host responses after intestinal transplantation. The overall study: Multivisceral, liver-intestinal, or isolated intestinal transplants were given to recipients. Every transplant recipient was induced with anti-thymocyte globulin, then maintained on tacrolimus and steroids for 2 to 3 years.

Findings and limits, study-wide: Maximum circulating GvH clone levels tracked with early post-transplant HvG decreases. Marrow from the recipient contained GvH clones, some of which had appeared first in ileum or blood.

Measured with immunoSEQ multiplex PCR; TCRdb has only the in-frame clones, and not every one. The sample shows 25,000 or so clones, 82% of them seen only once. The CDR3 extends over 13 amino acids. Per the germline V gene, CDR1 is SGHAT and CDR2 is FQNNGV. The V gene lost 4 bases and the J gene lost 0 bases, with 6 bases spanning the gap. This receptor was identified in a human donor who received an intestinal transplant. The sequencing here drew on unstimulated CD4+ T cells sorted from spleen or lymph node cells, taken before intestinal transplant. The chain carries TRBV11-2 and TRBJ1-1; D unresolved. The DNA for the CDR3 is TGTGCCAGCAGCTCCACCCTGAACACTGAAGCTTTCTTT. Encoded protein: CASSSTLNTEAFF.